The clone carrying this TCR beta chain occurred a few times. Antigen specificity is unknown. The sample comes from a study of human T cells and chemical hapten exposure. CDR1 and CDR2 from the germline V gene are SQVTM and ANQGSEA. J lost 8 bases, V lost 1 base, and 4 bases had no gene match. The CDR3 sequence is 13 residues long. The time point here: healthy volunteer bleed at 6 weeks. RNA extraction used unfractionated whole blood as the source of total RNA. In the library, unique molecular identifiers were attached to individual cDNA molecules. TCRdb analysed the RACE reads with MiXCR anew, one entry per CDR3 protein. The repertoire has about 77,000 distinct CDR3 sequences, around 9.4% of them found once; the top ten carry 1.7%. Study-wide findings and caveats: No change in TCRs above 1 in 1000 frequency was produced by DPC sensitization.

The receptor was derived from a female donor in good health. Some clones in this sample may be carry-over from other donors' samples. Source material: whole blood. This sequence joins TRBV29-1 and TRBJ2-3, with TRBD1 identical over 9 bases. CDR3 sequence (DNA): TGCAGCGTTGAAGGGACAGGGGATCGTACGCAGTATTTT. This codes for CSVEGTGDRTQYF.